This T cell receptor beta chain was found in a study of cytomegalovirus exposure and HLA in healthy donors. This clone occurred once. Its specificity is unknown. The PCR made use of 60 Vbeta and 13 Jbeta primers. The protocol was immunoSEQ multiplex PCR, while the TCRdb copy is restricted to in-frame clones and leaves out a portion. The top ten clones hold 2% to 3% of a sample with about 200,000 clones, almost 70% of them seen once. Trimming removed 5 bases from V and 2 bases from J; junction bases left unmatched: 5. The CDR3 has 15 residues. Per the germline V gene, CDR1 is MNHEY and CDR2 is SMNVEV (reference sequence). Findings and limits, study-wide: The study found most TCR sequences rare, yet found some public TCRs in many donors.

The specimen was PBMCs. The sequence came from a middle-aged man in good health and CMV-seropositive. The gene calls are TRBV27 and TRBJ2-1; 8 bases align to TRBD2. This CDR3 reads CASSLGLEPYNEQFF. DNA for the CDR3: TGTGCCAGCAGTCTGGGACTAGAACCCTACAATGAGCAGTTCTTC.